The 26 T cell receptor beta chains below all came from one sample that was sequenced in a study of blood T cell repertoires in COVID-19. Data came from immunoSEQ multiplex PCR; TCRdb stores just in-frame clones and leaves some out. The table has fewer than 75,000 clones, about four fifths seen once; the top ten hold around 5.9%. Sequenced input: peripheral blood. Receptor source: a woman in her sixties with acute or convalescent COVID-19.

The chain has TRBV4-1 and TRBJ2-2; possible D gene TRBD2, 5 bases. Germline assignment: CDR1 MGHRA and CDR2 YSYEKL. There are 17 residues in the CDR3. Trimming pared 1 base from V and 4 bases from J, leaving 16 bases between. DNA for the CDR3: TGCGCCAGCAGCCAAGGCTCCCCAGCGGTGTTCACCGGGGAGCTGTTTTTT. Translating gives CASSQGSPAVFTGELFF.

The chain has TRBV12-3 or TRBV12-4 and TRBJ1-2; no definite D call. Trimming took 6 bases from V and 5 from J, leaving 10 bases between them. The CDR3 totals 12 residues. CDR3 loop: CASRGLPYGYTF. CDR3 coding DNA: TGTGCCAGCAGGGGCCTCCCGTATGGCTACACCTTC.

This chain uses TRBV24-1 with TRBJ2-1, with 7 bases matching TRBD1. Germline V CDR1 and CDR2: KGHDR, SFDVKD. The CDR3 is 16 amino acids. V lost 4 bases to trimming and J lost 0 bases; unmatched junction nucleotides: 5. DNA for the CDR3: TGTGCCACCAGTGACACAGGGGTTAGCTCCTACAATGAGCAGTTCTTC. Its protein product is CATSDTGVSSYNEQFF.

V usage is TRBV10-2 and J usage is TRBJ2-3, with D tentatively TRBD1 (5 bases). The CDR3 spans 16 residues. Trimming took 6 bases from V and 1 from J, leaving 17 bases between them. Germline values: CDR1 WSHSY, CDR2 SAAADI. CDR3 protein: CASSKGWITGTDTQYF. The CDR3 DNA sequence: TGCGCCAGCAGCAAGGGGTGGATAACCGGCACAGATACGCAGTATTTT.

In this sample, this clone turned up once. The rearrangement links TRBV6-2 or TRBV6-3 to TRBJ2-3, with D possibly being TRBD2 (5 bases). Trimming cost V 0 bases and J 10 bases, with 8 bases left between them. This CDR3 comprises 12 residues. The germline gives CDR1 MNHEY, CDR2 SVGEGT. CDR3: CASSYSGISQYF. In DNA form, the CDR3 reads TGTGCCAGCAGTTACTCCGGGATTTCGCAGTATTTT.

The chain is built from TRBV3-1 (or the pseudogene TRBV3-2) and TRBJ2-1; D is undetermined. This CDR3 is built from 13 residues. Germline-derived CDR1 and CDR2 are LGHDT and YNNKEL (reference sequence). V was cut by 0 bases and J by 6 bases, with 6 bases left in between. CDR3 protein: CASSQDLRNEQFF. The CDR3 nucleotides are TGTGCCAGCAGCCAAGATTTGCGCAATGAGCAGTTCTTC.

This clone was picked up a small number of times. The CDR3 is CAWDRPYEQYF. The CDR3 coding sequence is TGTGCCTGGGACAGACCCTACGAGCAGTACTTC. The chain combines TRBV19 with TRBJ2-7, with TRBD1 matching 7 bases. This CDR3 comprises 11 residues. Germline V lookup: CDR1 LNHDA, CDR2 SQIVND (reference sequence). Germline trimming cut 11 bases from V and 2 bases from J; bases unmatched to any gene: 3. The whole variable domain, filled in from reference TRBV19 and TRBJ2-7, reads DGGITQSPKYLFRKEGQNVTLSCEQNLNHDAMYWYRQDPGQGLRLIYYSQIVNDFQKGDIAEGYSVSREKKESFPLTVTSAQKNPTAFYLCAWDRPYEQYFGPGTRLTVT.

The genes are TRBV29-1 and TRBJ1-1; D not certain. Trimming stripped 0 bases from V and 3 bases from J, with 17 bases between. CDR1 SQVTM and CDR2 ANQGSEA come from the germline V gene. CDR3 length equals 16 residues. CDR3 in amino acids: CSVEDRPGWVYTEAFF. CDR3 DNA: TGCAGCGTTGAAGATCGACCGGGGTGGGTTTACACTGAAGCTTTCTTT.

The chain is built from TRBV7-9 and TRBJ1-2; D not resolved. The CDR3 is 11 residues long. Germline values: CDR1 SEHNR, CDR2 FQNEAQ (reference sequence). V lost 3 bases and J 6 bases, leaving 5 bases between the germline ends. The CDR3 DNA reads TGTGCCAGCAGCTTGGGAGATGGCTACACCTTC. Protein: CASSLGDGYTF.

The V call is TRBV7-9, the J call TRBJ1-6; 10 positions match TRBD1. The CDR3 runs 15 residues. Germline V gives CDR1 SEHNR, CDR2 FQNEAQ (reference sequence). V lost 6 bases to trimming and J lost 8 bases; unmatched junction nucleotides: 7. CDR3 protein: CASRVGQGSDSPLHF. CDR3 nucleotide sequence: TGTGCCAGCAGGGTGGGACAGGGGTCGGATTCACCCCTCCACTTT.

The chain recombines TRBV9 with TRBJ2-3; 9 bases match TRBD1. There are 15 residues in the CDR3. V lost 2 bases and J lost 2; bases outside the gene matches: 3. CDR1 and CDR2 from the germline V gene are SGDLS and YYNGEE. The CDR3 spells CASSVGTGYTDTQYF. Written as DNA, the CDR3 is TGTGCCAGCAGCGTGGGGACAGGGTACACAGATACGCAGTATTTT.

This chain links TRBV6-2 or TRBV6-3 with TRBJ1-5; 7 bases fit TRBD1. Trimming removed 4 bases from V and 0 bases from J; junction bases left unmatched: 12. Per the germline V gene, CDR1 is MNHEY and CDR2 is SVGEGT. This CDR3 has 18 residues. The CDR3 loop is CASSSLKTGINSNQPQHF. CDR3 in DNA: TGTGCCAGCAGTTCTTTAAAGACAGGGATAAATAGCAATCAGCCCCAGCATTTT.

The chain combines TRBV19 with TRBJ2-5; 8 bases agree with TRBD1. J was trimmed by 5 bases and V by 1 base; bases with no gene match: 6. CDR3 length equals 15 residues. CDR1 and CDR2 from the germline V gene are LNHDA and SQIVND (reference sequence). CDR3 nucleotide sequence: TGTGCCAGTAGTATAGCTGTGGGACAGGTCGAGACCCAGTACTTC. Amino acid sequence: CASSIAVGQVETQYF.

The chain is built from TRBV7-8 and TRBJ2-5, with 12 positions matching TRBD2. The V segment lost 1 base and the J segment 5 bases; nucleotides outside the gene matches: 11. CDR3 length equals 18 residues. Looked up from germline, CDR1 is SGHVS and CDR2 is FQNEAQ. The CDR3: CASSLEASGGEGGETQYF. DNA for the CDR3: TGTGCCAGCAGCTTAGAGGCTAGCGGGGGGGAAGGAGGGGAGACCCAGTACTTC. The full variable domain, completed using reference TRBV7-8 and TRBJ2-5, is GAGVSQSPRYKVAKRGQDVALRCDPISGHVSLFWYQQALGQGPEFLTYFQNEAQLDKSGLPSDRFFAERPEGSVSTLKIQRTQQEDSAVYLCASSLEASGGEGGETQYFGPGTRLLVL.

V gene TRBV10-2 combines with J gene TRBJ2-1; TRBD2 might be the D (7 bases). Trimming shortened V by 7 bases and J by 5 bases, and 15 bases separated the two germline ends. In germline, CDR1 is WSHSY, CDR2 SAAADI. This CDR3 is 14 amino acids long. The CDR3 protein is CASKRGGANNEQFF. The DNA for the CDR3 is TGCGCCAGCAAGAGGGGGGGGGCCAACAATGAGCAGTTCTTC.

The chain joins TRBV10-3 to TRBJ1-2; a possible D gene is TRBD1 (6 bases). Germline CDR1 is ENHRY and CDR2 is SYGVKD. V lost 10 bases to trimming and J lost 3 bases, with 24 bases between them. The CDR3 length is 16 residues. The DNA of the CDR3 is TGTGCCACCCGGGACCGGGGGGGGGCTGGAGACTATGGCTACACCTTC. It codes for CATRDRGGAGDYGYTF.

The chain combines TRBV6-1 with TRBJ1-2, with D perhaps matching TRBD1 (5 bases). Trimming removed 2 bases at V and 8 bases at J, with 12 bases between. This CDR3 has 13 amino acids. Germline loops: CDR1 MNHNS, CDR2 SASEGT. In DNA form, the CDR3 reads TGTGCCAGCAGTGAATTGGCAGGGAACGGCTACACCTTC. Amino acids: CASSELAGNGYTF.

The chain is built from TRBV5-1 and TRBJ1-2; possibly TRBD1 for D (6 bases). CDR1 and CDR2 (germline): SGHRS, YFSETQ. V dropped 2 bases and J dropped 6 bases, with 14 bases sitting between them. CDR3 length equals 14 residues. The CDR3 coding sequence is TGCGCCAGCAGCTTCCAGCAGGGGCAGGATGGCTACACCTTC. It yields the protein CASSFQQGQDGYTF.

In the case of this clone: At the DNA level, this CDR3 is encoded by other sequences in the same sample as well. This rearrangement joins TRBV12-3 or TRBV12-4 to TRBJ1-2; D unresolved. This CDR3 contains 13 residues. With 7 bases removed from V and 0 bases from J, the gap between germline ends came to 9 bases. As DNA, the CDR3 is TGTGCCAGCACTTTCGGGGCTAACTATGGCTACACCTTC. Translation gives CASTFGANYGYTF.

This clone showed up just once. V usage is TRBV6-2 or TRBV6-3 and J usage is TRBJ2-5; a possible D gene is TRBD1 (5 bases). The CDR3 runs to 13 residues. CDR1 is MNHEY and CDR2 is SVGEGT in the germline V gene. V was trimmed by 5 bases and J by 7 bases, leaving 14 bases between them. This CDR3 reads CASSPQGKGTQYF. For the CDR3, the DNA is TGTGCCAGCAGTCCCCAGGGCAAGGGGACCCAGTACTTC.

This chain uses TRBV2 with TRBJ1-2; no clear D gene. This CDR3 region has 12 residues. The V and J ends lost 11 bases and 9 bases respectively, with 19 bases between them. In germline, CDR1 is SNHLY, CDR2 FYNNEI. The CDR3: CAGSGEARRYTF. The CDR3 nucleotides are TGTGCCGGCTCGGGTGAGGCAAGGCGCTACACCTTC.

This chain links TRBV9 with TRBJ2-1, with 8 positions matching TRBD1. The CDR3 length is 13 residues. The ends lost 2 bases at V and 8 bases at J; junction bases unmatched: 3. Germline V CDR1 and CDR2: SGDLS, YYNGEE. The chain's CDR3 is CASSVSGGHEQFF. The CDR3 DNA sequence: TGTGCCAGCAGCGTCTCAGGGGGCCATGAGCAGTTCTTC.

This clone was detected once. The gene calls are TRBV6-5 and TRBJ2-5, with 11 bases aligning to TRBD1. CDR1 is MNHEY and CDR2 is SVGAGI in the germline V gene. V shed 2 bases and J 3 bases; nucleotides not matched to a gene: 5. The length of the CDR3 is 16 residues. As DNA, the CDR3 is TGTGCCAGCAGTTACGAGAGGGACAGGGGGGAAGAGACCCAGTACTTC. Protein product: CASSYERDRGEETQYF.

The genes are TRBV10-2 and TRBJ1-2; D remains unclear. The CDR3 contains 15 residues. CDR1 and CDR2 (germline): WSHSY, SAAADI. The V end lost 0 bases, the J end lost 4 bases, and 12 bases lay between the germline ends. As DNA, the CDR3 is TGCGCCAGCAGTGAGTCGGGAGGCAGAGCCTATGGCTACACCTTC. Its translation: CASSESGGRAYGYTF.

This clone has more than one count but fewer than ten. V is TRBV19 and J is TRBJ2-7, with D hard to call. The germline gives CDR1 LNHDA, CDR2 SQIVND (reference sequence). The V end lost 5 bases, the J end lost 0 bases, and 14 bases lay between the germline ends. CDR3 length equals 15 residues. The CDR3 bases are TGTGCCAGTAGTGCCCAACTACATATCTCCTACGAGCAGTACTTC. This encodes CASSAQLHISYEQYF.

This clone appeared a few times. The chain is built from TRBV2 and TRBJ2-7; no definite D call. Germline assignment: CDR1 SNHLY and CDR2 FYNNEI. The CDR3 is 16 amino acids. Trimming took 6 bases from V and 3 from J, leaving 21 bases between them. The CDR3 loop reads CASSDPVGRANYEQYF. The CDR3 DNA follows: TGTGCCAGCAGCGACCCGGTTGGGCGCGCCAACTACGAGCAGTACTTC. The entire variable domain, with the rest obtained from reference TRBV2 and TRBJ2-7, is as follows: EPEVTQTPSHQVTQMGQEVILRCVPISNHLYFYWYRQILGQKVEFLVSFYNNEISEKSEIFDDQFSVERPDGSNFTLKIRSTKLEDSAMYFCASSDPVGRANYEQYFGPGTRLTVT.